This T cell receptor (beta chain) is drawn from a study of blood T cell repertoires in COVID-19. About the study: Samples representing acute and convalescent COVID-19 were sourced from the United States, Italy and Spain.

Original methodology: Amplification of reference gene primers was used by the study to estimate nucleated cell counts. Libraries were prepared by immunoSEQ multiplex PCR; TCRdb keeps only in-frame clonotypes and omits some of them. That table supplies the V and J calls and clone size; D and trimming were determined from the DNA. The table records approximately 300,000 clones, 85% to 90% of them present only once. Seattle cases were enrolled at active infection and followed longitudinally. The ends were cut back, 3 bases at V and 6 bases at J, with 6 bases in the middle. Germline-derived CDR1 and CDR2 are MDHEN and SYDVKM. The CDR3 sequence is 12 residues long.

The chain employs TRBV28 and TRBJ1-5; D is unresolved. This receptor was obtained from a woman in her twenties or thirties with COVID-19, enrolled during active disease. The sequencing input was peripheral blood. The DNA of the CDR3 is TGTGCCAGCAGTTTTCCCGTTCAGCCCCAGCATTTT. This encodes CASSFPVQPQHF.